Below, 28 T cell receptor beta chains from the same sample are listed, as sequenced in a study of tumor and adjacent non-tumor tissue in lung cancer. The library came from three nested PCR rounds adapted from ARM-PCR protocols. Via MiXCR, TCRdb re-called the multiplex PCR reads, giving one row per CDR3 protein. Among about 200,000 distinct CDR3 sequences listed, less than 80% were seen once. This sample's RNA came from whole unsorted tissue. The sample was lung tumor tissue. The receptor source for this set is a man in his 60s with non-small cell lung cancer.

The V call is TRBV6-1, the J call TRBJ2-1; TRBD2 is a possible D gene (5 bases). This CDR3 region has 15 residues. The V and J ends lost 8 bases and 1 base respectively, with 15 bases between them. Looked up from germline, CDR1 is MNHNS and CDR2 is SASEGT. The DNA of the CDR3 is TGTGCCAGCGGCCTACGAGGGAGTTCCTACAATGAGCAGTTCTTC. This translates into CASGLRGSSYNEQFF.

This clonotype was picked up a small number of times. CDR3 protein: CASSPTIAGTGSYEQYF. Written as DNA, the CDR3 is TGTGCCAGCAGCCCCACTATAGCCGGGACAGGGTCCTACGAGCAGTACTTC. The chain has TRBV11-2 and TRBJ2-7; 9 bases match TRBD1. J was trimmed by 1 base and V by 5 bases; bases with no gene match: 12. CDR3 length: 17 amino acids. CDR1 is SGHAT and CDR2 is FQNNGV in the germline V gene.

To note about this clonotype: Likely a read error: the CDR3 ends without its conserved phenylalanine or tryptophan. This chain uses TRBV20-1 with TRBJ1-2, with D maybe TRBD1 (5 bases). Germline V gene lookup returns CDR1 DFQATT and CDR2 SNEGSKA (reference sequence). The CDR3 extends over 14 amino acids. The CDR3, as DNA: TGCAGTGTTAGAGACCCCTTCGGGGGGACTGGCTACACCCTC. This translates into CSVRDPFGGTGYTL.

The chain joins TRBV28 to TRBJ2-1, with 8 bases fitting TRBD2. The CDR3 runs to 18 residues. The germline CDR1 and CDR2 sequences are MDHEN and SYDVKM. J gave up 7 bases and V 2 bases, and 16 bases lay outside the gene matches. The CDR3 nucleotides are TGTGCCAGCAGTTTAGAGGGACTTGCGGGGGGACGGGTTAATGAGCAGTTCTTC. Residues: CASSLEGLAGGRVNEQFF.

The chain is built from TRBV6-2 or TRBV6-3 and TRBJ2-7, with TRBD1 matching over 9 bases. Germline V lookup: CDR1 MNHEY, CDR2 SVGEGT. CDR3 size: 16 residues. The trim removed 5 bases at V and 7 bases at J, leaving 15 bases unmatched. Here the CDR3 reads CASSRHTPDRGGEQYF. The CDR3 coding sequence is TGTGCCAGCAGTCGACACACACCGGACAGGGGCGGTGAGCAGTACTTC.

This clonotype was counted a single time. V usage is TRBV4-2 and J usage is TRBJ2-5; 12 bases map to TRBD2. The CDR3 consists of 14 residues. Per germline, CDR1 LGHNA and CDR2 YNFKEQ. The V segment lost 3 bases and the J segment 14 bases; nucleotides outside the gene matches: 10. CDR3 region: CASSQRLAGETHYF. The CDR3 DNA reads TGTGCCAGCAGCCAGAGACTAGCGGGAGAGACGCACTACTTC.

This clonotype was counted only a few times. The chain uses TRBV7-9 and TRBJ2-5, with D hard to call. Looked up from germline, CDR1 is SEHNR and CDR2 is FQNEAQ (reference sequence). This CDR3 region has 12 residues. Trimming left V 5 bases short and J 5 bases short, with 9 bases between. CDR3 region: CASSLGHETQYF. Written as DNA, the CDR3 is TGTGCCAGCAGCCTTGGCCATGAGACCCAGTACTTC.

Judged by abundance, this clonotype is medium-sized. The CDR3 DNA reads as TGTGCCAGCAGCTTAGAGAGTGGTAGTAATTCACCCCTCCACTTT. This sequence encodes CASSLESGSNSPLHF. The chain uses TRBV11-2 and TRBJ1-6; D not certain. V was clipped by 0 bases and J by 6 bases, with 9 bases between them. Germline V gene sequence: CDR1 SGHAT, CDR2 FQNNGV. CDR3 length: 15 residues.

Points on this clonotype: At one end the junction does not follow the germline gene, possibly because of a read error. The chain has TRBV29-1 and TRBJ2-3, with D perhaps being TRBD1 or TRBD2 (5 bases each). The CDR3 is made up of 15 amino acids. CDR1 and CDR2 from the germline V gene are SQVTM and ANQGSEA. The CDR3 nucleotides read TGCAACGTTGGGCACCACATGGGGGGCACAGATACGCAGTATTTT. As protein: CNVGHHMGGTDTQYF.

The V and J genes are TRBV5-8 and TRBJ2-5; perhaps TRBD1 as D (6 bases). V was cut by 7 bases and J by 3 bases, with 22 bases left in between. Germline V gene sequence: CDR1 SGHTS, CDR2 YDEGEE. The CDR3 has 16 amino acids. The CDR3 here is CASPTGTSYTEETQYF. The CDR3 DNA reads TGTGCCAGCCCCACCGGGACAAGCTATACAGAAGAGACCCAGTACTTC.

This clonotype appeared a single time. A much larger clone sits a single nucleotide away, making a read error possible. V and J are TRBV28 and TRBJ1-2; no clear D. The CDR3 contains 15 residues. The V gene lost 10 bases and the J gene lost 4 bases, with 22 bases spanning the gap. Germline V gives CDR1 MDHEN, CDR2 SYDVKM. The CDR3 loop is CATKSGRTGIYGYTF. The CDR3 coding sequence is TGTGCCACCAAATCCGGACGGACGGGCATCTATGGCTACACCTTC.

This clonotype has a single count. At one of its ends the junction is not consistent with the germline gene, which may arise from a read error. CDR3 residues: CDSSYRASNQPQHF. CDR3 sequence (DNA): TGTGACAGCAGTTACAGGGCCTCCAATCAGCCCCAGCATTTT. The J gene is TRBJ1-5, the V gene TRBV6-5; D may be TRBD1 (6 bases). The length of the CDR3 is 14 residues. CDR1 and CDR2 from the germline V gene are MNHEY and SVGAGI.

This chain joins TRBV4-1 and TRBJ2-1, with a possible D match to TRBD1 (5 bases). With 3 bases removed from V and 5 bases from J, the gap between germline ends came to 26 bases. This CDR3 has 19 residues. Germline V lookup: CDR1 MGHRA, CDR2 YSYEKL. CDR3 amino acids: CASSHGRVVLGPTNNEQFF. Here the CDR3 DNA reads TGCGCCAGCAGCCATGGCAGGGTAGTTCTTGGACCTACAAACAATGAGCAGTTCTTC.

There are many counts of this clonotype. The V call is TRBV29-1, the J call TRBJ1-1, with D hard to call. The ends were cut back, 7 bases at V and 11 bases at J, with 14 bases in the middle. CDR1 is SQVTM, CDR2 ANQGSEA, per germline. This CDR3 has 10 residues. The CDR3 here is CSGREVGAFF. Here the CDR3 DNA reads TGCAGCGGGCGGGAGGTTGGGGCTTTCTTT. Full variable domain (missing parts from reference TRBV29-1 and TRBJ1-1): SAVISQKPSRDICQRGTSLTIQCQVDSQVTMMFWYRQQPGQSLTLIATANQGSEATYESGFVIDKFPISRPNLTFSTLTVSNMSPEDSSIYLCSGREVGAFFGQGTRLTVV.

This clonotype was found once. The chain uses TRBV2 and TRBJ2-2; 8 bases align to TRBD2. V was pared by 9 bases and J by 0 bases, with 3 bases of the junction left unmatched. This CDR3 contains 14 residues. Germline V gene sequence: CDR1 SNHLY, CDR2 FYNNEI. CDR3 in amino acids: CARGAGANTGELFF. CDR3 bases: TGTGCCAGGGGAGCGGGAGCGAACACCGGGGAGCTGTTTTTT.

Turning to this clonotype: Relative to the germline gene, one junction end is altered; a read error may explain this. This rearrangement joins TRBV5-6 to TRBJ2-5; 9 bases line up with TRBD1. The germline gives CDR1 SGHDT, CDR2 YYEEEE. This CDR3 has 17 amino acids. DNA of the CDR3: TGTGTCAGCAGCTTGAGGTCTACCGGGACAGGGACGGGGACCCAGTACTTC. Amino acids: CVSSLRSTGTGTGTQYF.

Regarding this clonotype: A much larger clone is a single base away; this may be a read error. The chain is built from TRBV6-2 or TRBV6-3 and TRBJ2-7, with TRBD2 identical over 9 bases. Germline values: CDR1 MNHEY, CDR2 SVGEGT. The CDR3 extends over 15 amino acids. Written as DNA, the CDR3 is TGTGCCAGCAGGCTAGCGGGACCCTACTCCTACGAGCATTACTTC. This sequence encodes CASRLAGPYSYEHYF.

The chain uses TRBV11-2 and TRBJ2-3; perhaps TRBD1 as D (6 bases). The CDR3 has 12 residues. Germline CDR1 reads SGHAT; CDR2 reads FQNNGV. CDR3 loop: CVNSYRADTQYF. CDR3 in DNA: TGTGTCAACAGCTACAGGGCAGATACGCAGTATTTT.

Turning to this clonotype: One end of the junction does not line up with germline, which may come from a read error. CDR3 amino acids: CARIFDRLKDTQYF. The CDR3 DNA reads as TGTGCCAGAATTTTCGACAGGCTAAAAGATACCCAGTACTTC. V usage is TRBV11-1 and J usage is TRBJ2-5; D is perhaps TRBD1 (6 bases). Looked up from germline, CDR1 is SGHAT and CDR2 is FQDESV (reference sequence). The CDR3 is 14 amino acids.

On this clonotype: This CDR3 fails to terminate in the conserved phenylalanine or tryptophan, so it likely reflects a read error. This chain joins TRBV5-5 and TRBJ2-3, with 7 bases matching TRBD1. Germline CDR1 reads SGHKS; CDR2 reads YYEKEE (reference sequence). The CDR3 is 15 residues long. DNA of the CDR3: TGTGCCAGCAGCTTGGAGGGGGCCAGCACACATACGCAGTATCTT. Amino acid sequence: CASSLEGASTHTQYL.

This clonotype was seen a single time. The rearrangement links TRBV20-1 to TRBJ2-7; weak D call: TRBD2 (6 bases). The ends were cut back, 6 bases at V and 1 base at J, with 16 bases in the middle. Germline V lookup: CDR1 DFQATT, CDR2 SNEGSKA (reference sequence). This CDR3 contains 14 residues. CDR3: CSAPLLRESYEQYF. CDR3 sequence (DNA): TGCAGTGCCCCACTGTTACGGGAGTCCTACGAGCAGTACTTC.

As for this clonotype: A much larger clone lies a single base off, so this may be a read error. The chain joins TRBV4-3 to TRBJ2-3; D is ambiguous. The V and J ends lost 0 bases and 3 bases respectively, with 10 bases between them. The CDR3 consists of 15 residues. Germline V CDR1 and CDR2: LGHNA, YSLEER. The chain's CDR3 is CASSQETYPTDTQYF. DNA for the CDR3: TGCGCCAGCAGCCAAGAGACGTATCCTACAGATACGCAGTATTTT.

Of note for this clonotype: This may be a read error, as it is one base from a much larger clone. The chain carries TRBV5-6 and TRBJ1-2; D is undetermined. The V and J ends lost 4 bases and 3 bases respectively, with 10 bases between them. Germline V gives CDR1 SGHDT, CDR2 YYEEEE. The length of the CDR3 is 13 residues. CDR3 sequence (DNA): TGTGCCAGCAGCCCCGGGCCCCACTATGGCTACACCTTC. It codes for CASSPGPHYGYTF.

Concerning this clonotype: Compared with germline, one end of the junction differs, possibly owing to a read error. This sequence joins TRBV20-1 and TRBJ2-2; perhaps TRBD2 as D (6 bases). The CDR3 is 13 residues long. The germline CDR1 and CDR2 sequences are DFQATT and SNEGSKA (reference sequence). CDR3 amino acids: CSARREDTGEMFF. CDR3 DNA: TGCAGTGCTAGGAGGGAGGACACCGGGGAGATGTTTTTT.

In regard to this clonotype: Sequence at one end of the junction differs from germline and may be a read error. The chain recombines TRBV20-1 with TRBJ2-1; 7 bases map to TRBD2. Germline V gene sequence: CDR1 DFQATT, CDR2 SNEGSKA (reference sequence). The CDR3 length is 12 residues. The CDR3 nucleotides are TGCAGTGATGGCCGGGACTATAATGAGCAATTCTTC. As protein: CSDGRDYNEQFF.

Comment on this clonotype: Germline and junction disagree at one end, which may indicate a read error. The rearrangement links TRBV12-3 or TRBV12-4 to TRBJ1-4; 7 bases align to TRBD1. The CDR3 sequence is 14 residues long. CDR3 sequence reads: CASNLRQGREKLFF. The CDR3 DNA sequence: TGTGCCAGCAATTTAAGACAGGGCAGGGAAAAACTGTTTTTT.

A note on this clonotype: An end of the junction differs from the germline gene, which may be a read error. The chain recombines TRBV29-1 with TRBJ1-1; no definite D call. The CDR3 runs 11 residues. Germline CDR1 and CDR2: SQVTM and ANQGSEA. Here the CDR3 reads CSVTLNIEAFF. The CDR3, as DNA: TGCAGCGTCACCTTGAACATTGAAGCTTTCTTT.

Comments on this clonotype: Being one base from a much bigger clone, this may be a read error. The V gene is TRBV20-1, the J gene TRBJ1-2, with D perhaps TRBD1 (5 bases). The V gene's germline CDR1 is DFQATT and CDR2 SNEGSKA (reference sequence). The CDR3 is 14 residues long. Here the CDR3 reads CSARIGETFYSYTF. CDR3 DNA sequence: TGCAGTGCTAGAATAGGGGAGACATTCTATAGCTACACCTTC.